The TCR beta chain described here comes from a study of blood T cell repertoires in COVID-19. Study as a whole: The samples span acute and convalescent COVID-19 from the United States, Italy and Spain. PBMCs, B-cell-depleted T cells, or T cells were the source of the cDNA or gDNA that made up the material.

Authors' data handling: Reference gene primer amplification in the assay estimated nucleated cell counts. The table came from immunoSEQ multiplex PCR; TCRdb's copy has only in-frame clones and leaves some out. V and J calls and clone size are given by that table; D and trimming were obtained from the DNA. The sample holds almost 250,000 clones, approximately 85% seen once. V dropped 2 bases and J dropped 7; count of bases not matched to a gene: 8. Germline V CDR1 and CDR2: MNHEY, SVGAGI. The CDR3 length is 16 residues. Sequencing used PBMCs or T cells enriched from blood (not recorded which). This chain connects TRBV6-5 to TRBJ2-1; 10 bases map to TRBD1. The origin of this receptor is a woman between 50 and 59 years old with acute COVID-19. CDR3 nucleotide sequence: TGTGCCAGCAGTTACGTCTCGGGACAGGGGAAGAATGAGCAGTTCTTC. This translates into CASSYVSGQGKNEQFF.